What follows are 28 T cell receptor beta chains derived from one specimen sequenced in a study of T-cell reconstitution after alpha-beta-depleted transplantation in children. Construction of the TCRbeta library involved unique molecular identifiers. One entry per CDR3 protein results from TCRdb running MiXCR on the PCR reads. The table lists approximately 500,000 distinct CDR3 sequences, 10% to 13% of them singletons. The sample here was PBMCs, taken before TCRalphabeta/CD19-depleted stem cell transplant. The receptors shown here come from a child under 10 years old with inherited bone marrow failure, due to receive a stem cell transplant.

The table lists this clonotype with many counts. This chain links TRBV12-3 or TRBV12-4 with TRBJ2-1; no clear D gene. This CDR3 spans 15 amino acids. V was cut by 10 bases and J by 0 bases, with 16 bases left in between. CDR3: CAIMWRLSSYNEQFF. CDR3 nucleotides: TGTGCCATCATGTGGCGACTGAGCTCCTACAATGAGCAGTTCTTC.

Notes on this clonotype: This may be a read error: a much more frequent sequence differs by one nucleotide. The chain carries TRBV27 and TRBJ1-1, with TRBD1 matching 10 bases. Germline assignment: CDR1 MNHEY and CDR2 SMNVEV (reference sequence). With 5 bases clipped from V and 0 bases from J, the junction kept 6 bases outside the gene matches. The CDR3 is made up of 16 amino acids. DNA for the CDR3: TGTGCCAGCAGTCCGCAGACAGGGGGCTTGAACACTGAAGCTTTCTTT. It is translated as CASSPQTGGLNTEAFF.

This clonotype appeared many times. The chain combines TRBV18 with TRBJ2-3; the D gene is possibly TRBD1 (6 bases). Trimming cost V 5 bases and J 6 bases, with 12 bases left between them. The CDR3 runs 13 residues. Germline V gene sequence: CDR1 KGHSH, CDR2 LQKENI. DNA for the CDR3: TGTGCCAGCTCATCACAGGGATGGGATACGCAGTATTTT. Translated, it gives CASSSQGWDTQYF.

This clonotype was recorded many times. The V gene is TRBV27, the J gene TRBJ2-7, with 8 nucleotides matching TRBD2. The germline V gene has CDR1 MNHEY and CDR2 SMNVEV (reference sequence). This CDR3 region has 15 residues. Trimming took 5 bases from V and 2 from J; bases not matched to a gene: 8. The CDR3 region is CASSPLAGHTYEQYF. DNA of the CDR3: TGTGCCAGCAGTCCCCTAGCGGGCCATACCTACGAGCAGTACTTC.

This chain links TRBV5-1 with TRBJ2-5; weak D call: TRBD2 (6 bases). CDR1 SGHRS and CDR2 YFSETQ come from the germline V gene. V was pared by 0 bases and J by 2 bases, with 11 bases between. The CDR3 totals 15 residues. CDR3 coding DNA: TGCGCCAGCAGCTTGGGGGACTCCTTTCAAGAGACCCAGTACTTC. This translates into CASSLGDSFQETQYF.

The genes are TRBV19 and TRBJ1-1, with a weak D call TRBD1 (6 bases). Trimming pared 5 bases from V and 7 bases from J, leaving 14 bases between. CDR3 length: 13 residues. The germline CDR1 and CDR2 sequences are LNHDA and SQIVND (reference sequence). The CDR3 DNA reads as TGTGCCAGTAGTTCCCGACAGGCGGTTGAAGCTTTCTTT. This encodes CASSSRQAVEAFF.

In this sample, this clonotype turned up a few times. This chain uses TRBV5-6 with TRBJ2-7; 7 nucleotides agree with TRBD1. V gave up 4 bases and J gave up 6 bases; unmatched junction bases: 4. Germline assignment: CDR1 SGHDT and CDR2 YYEEEE. The CDR3 loop spans 12 amino acids. The DNA for the CDR3 is TGTGCCAGCAGCCTGGACAGGAGCGAGCAGTACTTC. It codes for CASSLDRSEQYF.

This clonotype has only a few counts. The chain links TRBV28 to TRBJ2-7; 10 bases line up with TRBD1. The CDR3 has 14 residues. V gave up 8 bases and J gave up 0 bases; unmatched junction bases: 4. Germline V lookup: CDR1 MDHEN, CDR2 SYDVKM. The CDR3 reads CASEDRGHSYEQYF. The DNA of the CDR3 is TGTGCCAGCGAAGACAGGGGGCACTCCTACGAGCAGTACTTC.

The table lists this clonotype with many counts. This chain links TRBV28 with TRBJ2-7, with D tentatively TRBD2 (6 bases). CDR1 is MDHEN, CDR2 SYDVKM, per germline. The CDR3 is made up of 14 amino acids. V was pared by 4 bases and J by 3 bases, with 13 bases between. The CDR3 DNA reads as TGTGCCAGCAGTTCAAAGGGACTCATCTACGAGCAGTACTTC. Its protein product is CASSSKGLIYEQYF. Full variable domain (remainder filled in from reference TRBV28 and TRBJ2-7): DVKVTQSSRYLVKRTGEKVFLECVQDMDHENMFWYRQDPGLGLRLIYFSYDVKMKEKGDIPEGYSVSREKKERFSLILESASTNQTSMYLCASSSKGLIYEQYFGPGTRLTVT.

The table lists this clonotype with many counts. The J gene is TRBJ1-5, the V gene TRBV15; D gene ambiguous. V shed 5 bases and J shed 2 bases, with 10 bases lying between them. The CDR3 totals 14 residues. Germline V lookup: CDR1 LNHNV, CDR2 YYDKDF (reference sequence). The CDR3 loop is CATSGTVGNQPQHF. The CDR3 region has the DNA TGTGCCACCAGCGGAACAGTTGGCAATCAGCCCCAGCATTTT.

In this sample, this clonotype turned up a few times. The chain has TRBV29-1 and TRBJ2-7; TRBD1 aligns across 8 bases. Germline V lookup: CDR1 SQVTM, CDR2 ANQGSEA. The ends lost 6 bases at V and 5 bases at J; junction bases unmatched: 9. The CDR3 has 13 residues. In nucleotides, the CDR3 is TGCAGCGTCCTGACAGGGGTCGTCCACGAGCAGTACTTC. It encodes CSVLTGVVHEQYF.

The table lists this clonotype with many counts. The chain links TRBV27 to TRBJ2-3, with D perhaps TRBD1 or TRBD2 (5 bases each). Germline CDR1 and CDR2: MNHEY and SMNVEV (reference sequence). V shed 3 bases and J shed 5 bases, with 24 bases lying between them. The CDR3 length is 18 residues. The chain's CDR3 is CASSFLTEGTHRGDTQYF. The CDR3 nucleotides are TGTGCCAGCAGTTTTCTTACAGAGGGGACCCATCGTGGAGATACGCAGTATTTT.

The chain links TRBV20-1 to TRBJ2-7; 9 bases fit TRBD2. CDR3 size: 14 residues. The germline V gene has CDR1 DFQATT and CDR2 SNEGSKA (reference sequence). Trimming removed 2 bases from V and 3 bases from J; junction bases left unmatched: 5. The CDR3 bases are TGCAGTGCTAGACTCGCGGGAGGGGTCTACGAGCAGTACTTC. Encoded protein: CSARLAGGVYEQYF.

This clonotype appeared a few times. The chain has TRBV7-8 and TRBJ2-7; D is perhaps TRBD2 (6 bases). This CDR3 spans 13 amino acids. Per germline, CDR1 SGHVS and CDR2 FQNEAQ. V was trimmed by 5 bases and J by 2 bases, leaving 10 bases between them. The CDR3 is CASSRDLTYEQYF. In DNA, the CDR3 is TGTGCCAGCAGCCGGGACTTAACCTACGAGCAGTACTTC.

This clonotype was picked up many times. V usage is TRBV30 and J usage is TRBJ2-3; 8 nucleotides line up with TRBD2. This CDR3 region has 12 residues. J gave up 1 base and V 8 bases, and 2 bases lay outside the gene matches. Germline values: CDR1 GTSNPN, CDR2 SVGIG (reference sequence). CDR3 amino acids: CAGSGGTDTQYF. The CDR3 nucleotides are TGTGCCGGTAGCGGGGGCACAGATACGCAGTATTTT.

This clonotype has at least ten counts. This chain joins TRBV5-1 and TRBJ2-5; 7 nucleotides match TRBD2. The CDR3 runs 16 residues. Germline values: CDR1 SGHRS, CDR2 YFSETQ. Trimming cost V 4 bases and J 3 bases; bases outside gene matches: 12. The CDR3, as DNA: TGCGCCAGCAGCCCTGCGACAGTAGCGGGCAAAGAGACCCAGTACTTC. Its protein is CASSPATVAGKETQYF. The full variable domain, its missing parts supplied by reference TRBV5-1 and TRBJ2-5, is KAGVTQTPRYLIKTRGQQVTLSCSPISGHRSVSWYQQTPGQGLQFLFEYFSETQRNKGNFPGRFSGRQFSNSRSEMNVSTLELGDSALYLCASSPATVAGKETQYFGPGTRLLVL.

This clonotype was seen repeatedly, ten times or more. The chain uses TRBV29-1 and TRBJ2-5; TRBD2 is a possible D gene (6 bases). In germline, CDR1 is SQVTM, CDR2 ANQGSEA. The CDR3 has 15 residues. The V gene lost 5 bases and the J gene lost 1 base, with 17 bases spanning the gap. For the CDR3, the DNA is TGCAGCGTTCAATGGAGGGGTGAGCCCCAAGAGACCCAGTACTTC. This codes for CSVQWRGEPQETQYF.

In its sample, this clonotype was seen many times. The chain links TRBV29-1 to TRBJ2-6, with a weak D call TRBD2 (5 bases). The CDR3 is made up of 14 amino acids. Germline loops: CDR1 SQVTM, CDR2 ANQGSEA. Trimming took off 4 bases at V and 4 bases at J, with 11 bases between the two ends. The CDR3 sequence is CSVAEGTGANVLTF. For the CDR3, the DNA is TGCAGCGTTGCTGAGGGAACCGGGGCCAACGTCCTGACTTTC.

This clonotype appeared many times. This chain connects TRBV24-1 to TRBJ2-7, with 10 bases fitting TRBD2. The CDR3 extends over 15 amino acids. J gave up 2 bases and V 3 bases, and 3 bases lay outside the gene matches. CDR1 and CDR2 (germline): KGHDR, SFDVKD. CDR3 DNA sequence: TGTGCCACCAGTGATGGGACTAGCGTCCCCTACGAGCAGTACTTC. Protein product: CATSDGTSVPYEQYF.

The CDR3 here is CASSQDALPDDNEQFF. CDR3 DNA: TGTGCCAGCAGCCAAGATGCACTCCCCGACGACAATGAGCAGTTCTTC. The chain employs TRBV4-2 and TRBJ2-1, with unresolved D. The V gene's germline CDR1 is LGHNA and CDR2 YNFKEQ. Trimming shortened V by 0 bases and J by 5 bases, and 14 bases separated the two germline ends. CDR3 size: 16 residues.

This clonotype showed up many times. The V gene is TRBV20-1, the J gene TRBJ2-4; TRBD2 matches 8 bases. The CDR3 has 18 amino acids. The trim removed 1 base at V and 7 bases at J, leaving 18 bases unmatched. Germline assignment: CDR1 DFQATT and CDR2 SNEGSKA (reference sequence). In DNA, the CDR3 is TGCAGTGCTAGAGCGGGGCCAGGACAGCGGGAGAGGATGAACATTCAGTACTTC. Translated: CSARAGPGQRERMNIQYF.

Only a few counts were recorded for this clonotype. The chain couples TRBV28 to TRBJ1-4; a possible D gene is TRBD1 (5 bases). This CDR3 contains 17 residues. Germline loops: CDR1 MDHEN, CDR2 SYDVKM. Trimming cost V 4 bases and J 3 bases, with 18 bases left between them. The CDR3, as DNA: TGTGCCAGCAGTTCCCTTCCCGTACGGGGCCCTAATGAAAAACTGTTTTTT. Translated, it gives CASSSLPVRGPNEKLFF.

In its sample, this clonotype was seen many times. The chain employs TRBV12-3 or TRBV12-4 and TRBJ2-3; TRBD2 agrees at 12 bases. The CDR3 extends over 16 amino acids. J was trimmed by 4 bases and V by 5 bases; bases with no gene match: 7. This chain's CDR3 is CASSPLAGGPADTQYF. The CDR3 DNA reads as TGTGCCAGCAGTCCCCTAGCGGGAGGGCCCGCAGATACGCAGTATTTT.

This clonotype was counted at least ten times. The V call is TRBV20-1, the J call TRBJ2-7; TRBD2 aligns across 14 bases. The length of the CDR3 is 15 residues. V shed 1 base and J 4 bases; nucleotides not matched to a gene: 3. Germline V gene data show CDR1 as DFQATT and CDR2 as SNEGSKA (reference sequence). The CDR3 spells CSARGGLAGVYEQYF. CDR3 DNA sequence: TGCAGTGCTAGAGGGGGACTAGCGGGAGTTTACGAGCAGTACTTC.

In this sample, this clonotype turned up many times. J is TRBJ2-1 and V is TRBV19; 8 nucleotides agree with TRBD1. This CDR3 is 13 amino acids long. The junction had 9 bases not matched to a gene; V was cut back by 9 bases and J by 8 bases. Germline V gene data show CDR1 as LNHDA and CDR2 as SQIVND (reference sequence). In nucleotides, the CDR3 is TGTGCCAGCAAGCCTCAGGGGGCGTATGAGCAGTTCTTC. Encoded protein: CASKPQGAYEQFF. Variable domain in full (rest from reference TRBV19 and TRBJ2-1): DGGITQSPKYLFRKEGQNVTLSCEQNLNHDAMYWYRQDPGQGLRLIYYSQIVNDFQKGDIAEGYSVSREKKESFPLTVTSAQKNPTAFYLCASKPQGAYEQFFGPGTRLTVL.

This clonotype appeared many times. The rearrangement joins TRBV28 to TRBJ2-7; D might be TRBD2 (5 bases). CDR1 and CDR2 from the germline V gene are MDHEN and SYDVKM. The V end lost 6 bases, the J end lost 5 bases, and 14 bases lay between the germline ends. The CDR3 consists of 13 residues. CDR3: CASRFRGMDEQYF. Here the CDR3 DNA reads TGTGCCAGCAGGTTTCGAGGGATGGACGAGCAGTACTTC.

Points on this clonotype: A much larger clone differs from this one at a single base, so this may be a read error. The chain is built from TRBV27 and TRBJ2-1; maybe TRBD2 (5 bases). The CDR3 contains 13 residues. The germline V gene has CDR1 MNHEY and CDR2 SMNVEV (reference sequence). The CDR3 region has the DNA TGTGCCAGCAGTTTCGAGCCGAGGGATGAGCCGTTCTTC. Translation: CASSFEPRDEPFF.

Ten or more counts support this clonotype. The chain uses TRBV5-1 and TRBJ1-4; D remains unclear. This CDR3 spans 14 amino acids. Germline-derived CDR1 and CDR2 are SGHRS and YFSETQ. Trimming cost V 4 bases and J 2 bases, with 9 bases left between them. The CDR3 region has the DNA TGCGCCAGCAGCCCGACGGCGACTAATGAAAAACTGTTTTTT. It yields the protein CASSPTATNEKLFF.